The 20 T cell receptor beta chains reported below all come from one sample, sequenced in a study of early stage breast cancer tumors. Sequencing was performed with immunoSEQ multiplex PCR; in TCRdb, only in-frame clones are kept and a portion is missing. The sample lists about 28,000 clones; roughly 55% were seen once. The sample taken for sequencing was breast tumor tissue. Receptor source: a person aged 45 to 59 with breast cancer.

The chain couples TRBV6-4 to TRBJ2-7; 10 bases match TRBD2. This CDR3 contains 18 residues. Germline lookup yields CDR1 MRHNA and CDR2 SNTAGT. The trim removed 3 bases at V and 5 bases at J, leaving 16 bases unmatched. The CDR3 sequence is CASSEGRTRSGRVNEQYF. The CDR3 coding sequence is TGTGCCAGCAGTGAGGGGAGAACCAGGAGCGGGAGGGTCAACGAGCAGTACTTC.

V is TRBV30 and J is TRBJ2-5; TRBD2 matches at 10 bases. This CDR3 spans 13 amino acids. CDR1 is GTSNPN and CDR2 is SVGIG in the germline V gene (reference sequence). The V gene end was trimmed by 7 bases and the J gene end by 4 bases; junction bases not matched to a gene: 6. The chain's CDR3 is CASRAGGRETQYF. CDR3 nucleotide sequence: TGTGCCTCCCGAGCGGGAGGGCGAGAGACCCAGTACTTC.

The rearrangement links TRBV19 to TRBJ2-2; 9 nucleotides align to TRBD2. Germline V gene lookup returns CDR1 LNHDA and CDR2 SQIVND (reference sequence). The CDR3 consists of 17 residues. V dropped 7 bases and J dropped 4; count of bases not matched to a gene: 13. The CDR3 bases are TGTGCCAGTAATTTGGATGGACTAGCGAAAGCCACCGGGGAGCTGTTTTTT. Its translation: CASNLDGLAKATGELFF.

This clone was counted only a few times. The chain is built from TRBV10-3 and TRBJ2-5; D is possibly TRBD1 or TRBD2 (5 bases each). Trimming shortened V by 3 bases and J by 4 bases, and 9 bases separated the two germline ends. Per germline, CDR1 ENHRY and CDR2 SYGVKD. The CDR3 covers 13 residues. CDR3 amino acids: CAISDGARETQYF. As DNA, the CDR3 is TGTGCCATCAGTGACGGGGCTCGAGAGACCCAGTACTTC.

CDR3 coding DNA: TGTGCCAGCAGTTCCCCCTCAGCGCCGAATTTGGCTTTCTTT. It yields the protein CASSSPSAPNLAFF. The chain links TRBV6-6 to TRBJ1-1, with D unresolved. The CDR3 is 14 residues long. Germline-derived CDR1 and CDR2 are MNHNY and SVGAGI (reference sequence). The V and J ends lost 4 bases and 11 bases respectively, with 20 bases between them.

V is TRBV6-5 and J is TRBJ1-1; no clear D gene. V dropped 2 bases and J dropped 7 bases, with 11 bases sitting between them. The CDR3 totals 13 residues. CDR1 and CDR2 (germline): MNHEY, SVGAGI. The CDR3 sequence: CASSYRGRDEAFF. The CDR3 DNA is TGTGCCAGCAGTTACCGAGGAAGGGATGAAGCTTTCTTT.

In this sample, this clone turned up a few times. CDR3 in DNA: TGTGCCAGCAGCTCAGCGGGAGGAAGCTACAATGAGCAGTTCTTC. Translation gives CASSSAGGSYNEQFF. The chain carries TRBV7-3 and TRBJ2-1, with 9 bases identical to TRBD2. Germline CDR1 is SGHTA and CDR2 is FQGTGA. There are 15 residues in the CDR3. J was trimmed by 3 bases and V by 4 bases; bases with no gene match: 4.

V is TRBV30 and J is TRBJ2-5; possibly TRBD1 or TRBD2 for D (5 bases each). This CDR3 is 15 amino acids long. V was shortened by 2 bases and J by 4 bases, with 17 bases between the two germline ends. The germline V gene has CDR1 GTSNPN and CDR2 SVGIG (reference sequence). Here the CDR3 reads CAWSPDTGSGETQYF. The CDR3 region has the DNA TGTGCCTGGAGTCCGGACACAGGCAGCGGAGAGACCCAGTACTTC.

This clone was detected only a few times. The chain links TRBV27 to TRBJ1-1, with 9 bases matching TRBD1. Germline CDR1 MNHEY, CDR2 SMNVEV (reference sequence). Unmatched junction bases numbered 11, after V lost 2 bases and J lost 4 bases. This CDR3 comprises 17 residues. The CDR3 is CASSLLGSLTGGTEAFF. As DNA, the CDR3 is TGTGCCAGCAGTTTACTGGGGTCGCTGACAGGGGGCACTGAAGCTTTCTTT.

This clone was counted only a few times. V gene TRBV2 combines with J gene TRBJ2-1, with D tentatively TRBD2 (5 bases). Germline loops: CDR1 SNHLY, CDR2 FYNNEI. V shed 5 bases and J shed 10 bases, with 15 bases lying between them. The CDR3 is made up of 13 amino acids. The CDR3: CASSPLDGMEQFF. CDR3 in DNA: TGTGCCAGCAGTCCCTTGGACGGGATGGAGCAGTTCTTC.

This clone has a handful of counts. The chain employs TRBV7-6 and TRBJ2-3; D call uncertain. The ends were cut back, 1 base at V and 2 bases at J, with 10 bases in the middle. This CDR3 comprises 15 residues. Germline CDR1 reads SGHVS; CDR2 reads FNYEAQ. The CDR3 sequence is CASSLVAYNTDTQYF. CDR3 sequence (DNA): TGTGCCAGCAGCTTAGTAGCTTACAACACAGATACGCAGTATTTT.

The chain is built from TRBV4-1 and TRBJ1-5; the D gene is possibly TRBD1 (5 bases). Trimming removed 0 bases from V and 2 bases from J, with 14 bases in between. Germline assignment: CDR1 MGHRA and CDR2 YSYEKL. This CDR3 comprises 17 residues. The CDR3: CASSQDPPREGNQPQHF. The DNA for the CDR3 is TGCGCCAGCAGCCAAGATCCCCCCAGGGAAGGCAATCAGCCCCAGCATTTT.

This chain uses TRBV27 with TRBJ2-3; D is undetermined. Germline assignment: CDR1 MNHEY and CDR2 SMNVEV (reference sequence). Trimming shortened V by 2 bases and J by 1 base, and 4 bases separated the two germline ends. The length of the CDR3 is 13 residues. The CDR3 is CASSLGGTDTQYF. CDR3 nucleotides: TGTGCCAGCAGTTTAGGGGGCACAGATACGCAGTATTTT.

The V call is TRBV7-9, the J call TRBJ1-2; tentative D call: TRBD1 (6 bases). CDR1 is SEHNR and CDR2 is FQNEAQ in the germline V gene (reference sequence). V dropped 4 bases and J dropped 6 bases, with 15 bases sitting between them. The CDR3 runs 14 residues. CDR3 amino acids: CASSSQGPIDGYTF. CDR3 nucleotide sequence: TGTGCCAGCAGCTCCCAGGGGCCAATCGATGGCTACACCTTC.

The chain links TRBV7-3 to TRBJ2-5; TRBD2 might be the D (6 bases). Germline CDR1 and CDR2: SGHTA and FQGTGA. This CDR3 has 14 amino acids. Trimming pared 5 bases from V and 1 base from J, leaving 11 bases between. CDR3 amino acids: CASSPGSRQETQYF. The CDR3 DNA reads TGTGCCAGCAGCCCCGGGAGTCGCCAAGAGACCCAGTACTTC.

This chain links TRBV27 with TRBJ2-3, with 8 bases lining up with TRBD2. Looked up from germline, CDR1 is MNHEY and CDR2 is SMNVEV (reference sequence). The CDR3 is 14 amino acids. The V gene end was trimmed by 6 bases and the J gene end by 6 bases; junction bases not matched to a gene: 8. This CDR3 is CASRSGGRRDTQYF. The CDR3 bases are TGTGCCAGCAGAAGCGGGGGCCGGAGGGATACGCAGTATTTT.

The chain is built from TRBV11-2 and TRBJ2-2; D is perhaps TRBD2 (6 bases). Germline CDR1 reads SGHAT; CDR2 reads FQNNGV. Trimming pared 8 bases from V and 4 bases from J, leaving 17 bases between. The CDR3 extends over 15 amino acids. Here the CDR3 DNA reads TGTGCCAGCCGTCCAGGAGGGTTGAGCACCGGGGAGCTGTTTTTT. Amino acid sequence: CASRPGGLSTGELFF.

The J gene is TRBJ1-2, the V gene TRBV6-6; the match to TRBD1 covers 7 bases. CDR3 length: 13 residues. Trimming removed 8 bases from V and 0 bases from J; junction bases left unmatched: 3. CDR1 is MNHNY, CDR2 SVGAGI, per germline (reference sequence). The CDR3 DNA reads TGTGCCAGCTCTGGACAGGCTAACTATGGCTACACCTTC. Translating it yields CASSGQANYGYTF.

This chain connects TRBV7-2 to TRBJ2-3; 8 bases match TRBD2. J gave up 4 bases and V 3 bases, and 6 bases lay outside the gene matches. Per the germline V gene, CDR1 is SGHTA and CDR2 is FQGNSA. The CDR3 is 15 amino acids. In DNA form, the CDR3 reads TGTGCCAGCAGCTTGGCGGGAGGATGGTCAGATACGCAGTATTTT. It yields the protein CASSLAGGWSDTQYF.

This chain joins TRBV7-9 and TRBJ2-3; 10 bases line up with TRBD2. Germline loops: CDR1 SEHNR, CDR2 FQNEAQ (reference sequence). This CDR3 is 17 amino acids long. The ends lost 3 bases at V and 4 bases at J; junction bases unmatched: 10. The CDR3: CASSFNEREGQADTQYF. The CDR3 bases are TGTGCCAGCAGCTTCAACGAGCGGGAGGGCCAAGCAGATACGCAGTATTTT.